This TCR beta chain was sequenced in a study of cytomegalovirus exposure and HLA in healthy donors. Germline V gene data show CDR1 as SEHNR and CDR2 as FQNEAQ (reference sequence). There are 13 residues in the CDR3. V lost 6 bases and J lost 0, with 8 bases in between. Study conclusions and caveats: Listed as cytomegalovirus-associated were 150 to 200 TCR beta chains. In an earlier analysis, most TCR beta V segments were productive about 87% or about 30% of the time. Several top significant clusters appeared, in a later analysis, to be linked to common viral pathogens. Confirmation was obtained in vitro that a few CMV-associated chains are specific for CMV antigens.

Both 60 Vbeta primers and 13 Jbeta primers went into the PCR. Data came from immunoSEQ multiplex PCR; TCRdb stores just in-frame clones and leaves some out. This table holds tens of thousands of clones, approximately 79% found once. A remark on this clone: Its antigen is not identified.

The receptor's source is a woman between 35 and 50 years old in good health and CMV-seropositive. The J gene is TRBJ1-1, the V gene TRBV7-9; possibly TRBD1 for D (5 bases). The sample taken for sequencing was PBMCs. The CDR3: CASRLTVNTEAFF. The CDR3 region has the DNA TGTGCCAGCAGGCTGACAGTGAACACTGAAGCTTTCTTT.